The entry that follows covers one T cell receptor beta chain sequence. Authors' analysis steps: Using reference gene primer amplification, nucleated cell counts were estimated. Only in-frame clones appear in the TCRdb table, and some are missing; sequencing was by immunoSEQ multiplex PCR. V, J and clone size are taken as reported in that table, and D and trimming were inferred from the DNA itself. The sample records 95,000 to 150,000 clones, 55% to 75% being singletons. Germline V CDR1 and CDR2: LNHNV, YYDKDF (reference sequence). With 1 base removed from V and 4 bases from J, the gap between germline ends came to 14 bases. The CDR3 consists of 16 residues. The sample originates from a study of blood T cell repertoires in COVID-19. About the study: Collection of acute and convalescent COVID-19 samples took place in the United States, Italy and Spain. T cells, B-cell-depleted T cells, or PBMCs supplied cDNA or gDNA.

The source of this sequence is a human donor with acute or convalescent COVID-19. The donor label of this sample is uncertain. The specimen sequenced was peripheral blood. The chain couples TRBV15 to TRBJ1-5; D is perhaps TRBD1 (5 bases). Here the CDR3 reads CATSRVRGAVNQPQHF. CDR3 nucleotide sequence: TGTGCCACCAGCAGAGTGCGTGGGGCTGTAAATCAGCCCCAGCATTTT.